Following are 29 T cell receptor beta chains from one sample sequenced in a study of CD8 T cells in ankylosing spondylitis listed by TCRdb under 2017. On the study overall, not on this receptor specifically: A TCR beta motif of about eight highly homologous amino acid variants appeared characteristic of blood from ankylosing spondylitis patients.

Library method: 5' RACE. The run used an Illumina HiSeq 2500. Using fastp trimming at Q25 and MiXCR clonotype assembly, TCRdb reanalyzed the public sequencing data and kept in-frame beta chains. Identical CDR3 proteins give one entry, which carries the most common genes and DNA. The sample data list about 450,000 distinct CDR3 sequences, and 20% to 30% of these were observed just once. The top ten constitute 0.85% to 1% of the sample. No antigen is known for these receptors. Material for sequencing was blood, either unsorted or a sorted T cell fraction (not recorded which). Receptor source: a male donor with ankylosing spondylitis.

The chain couples TRBV12-3 or TRBV12-4 to TRBJ1-6; D is perhaps TRBD1 (5 bases). V was clipped by 10 bases and J by 7 bases, with 14 bases between them. This CDR3 has 13 residues. The CDR3 sequence is CATRTHWNSPLHF. For the CDR3, the DNA is TGTGCCACCCGGACACACTGGAATTCACCCCTCCACTTT.

This clonotype was recorded a few times. The V call is TRBV6-4, the J call TRBJ1-1; TRBD1 is a possible D gene (6 bases). From germline, CDR1 is MRHNA and CDR2 SNTAGT. Trimming left V 3 bases short and J 6 bases short, with 20 bases between. The CDR3 has 16 amino acids. This CDR3 reads CASSEAAQGPAAEAFF. DNA for the CDR3: TGTGCCAGCAGTGAAGCTGCGCAGGGGCCCGCGGCTGAAGCTTTCTTT.

The chain employs TRBV10-1 and TRBJ2-2; a possible D gene is TRBD1 (6 bases). This CDR3 region has 15 residues. Trimming cost V 3 bases and J 3 bases, with 11 bases left between them. From germline, CDR1 is WNHNN and CDR2 SYGVQD (reference sequence). The CDR3 DNA sequence: TGCGCCAGCAGTGAACAGGGACGGGACACCGGGGAGCTGTTTTTT. Protein product: CASSEQGRDTGELFF.

This clonotype was found a few times. The chain couples TRBV11-3 to TRBJ2-1, with D tentatively TRBD2 (6 bases). CDR1 and CDR2 (germline): SGHNT, YENEEA. The V end lost 2 bases, the J end lost 9 bases, and 14 bases lay between the germline ends. The CDR3 extends over 14 amino acids. CDR3 DNA: TGTGCCAGCAGCTTATATTGGAGGGTGGGTGAGCAGTTCTTC. Translated: CASSLYWRVGEQFF.

The chain joins TRBV5-1 to TRBJ1-6; 9 positions match TRBD1. V was pared by 4 bases and J by 5 bases, with 7 bases of the junction left unmatched. Germline V CDR1 and CDR2: SGHRS, YFSETQ. CDR3 size: 16 residues. CDR3 residues: CASSVQGALDNSPLHF. In DNA form, the CDR3 reads TGCGCCAGCAGCGTACAGGGGGCGCTCGATAATTCACCCCTCCACTTT.

V gene TRBV6-4 combines with J gene TRBJ2-1; D uncertain. Trimming pared 4 bases from V and 9 bases from J, leaving 13 bases between. Germline loops: CDR1 MRHNA, CDR2 SNTAGT. This CDR3 contains 13 residues. The DNA for the CDR3 is TGTGCCAGCAGTGTGGGCAGCCCCAGTGAGCAGTTCTTC. Translated: CASSVGSPSEQFF.

The chain has TRBV18 and TRBJ1-4; no clear D gene. The CDR3 runs 15 residues. Germline CDR1 and CDR2: KGHSH and LQKENI. V lost 6 bases and J 0 bases, leaving 11 bases between the germline ends. CDR3 nucleotide sequence: TGTGCCAGCTCCCAGAGTGGCTCAACTAATGAAAAACTGTTTTTT. Amino acids: CASSQSGSTNEKLFF.

This clonotype has a handful of counts. The chain carries TRBV5-5 and TRBJ2-1; TRBD1 agrees at 10 bases. CDR3 size: 16 residues. CDR1 SGHKS and CDR2 YYEKEE come from the germline V gene (reference sequence). The V and J ends lost 5 bases and 5 bases, in that order; junction bases with no gene match: 10. CDR3 DNA sequence: TGTGCCAGCAGAACGGGGGTGGGACAGGGGAACAATGAGCAGTTCTTC. This gives the protein CASRTGVGQGNNEQFF.

The J gene is TRBJ1-2, the V gene TRBV5-1; 10 nucleotides align to TRBD1. CDR1 and CDR2 from the germline V gene are SGHRS and YFSETQ. The V and J ends lost 3 bases and 8 bases, in that order; junction bases with no gene match: 10. The CDR3 consists of 15 residues. CDR3 sequence: CASSSEGTGVNGYTF. CDR3 sequence (DNA): TGCGCCAGCAGCTCAGAAGGGACAGGGGTTAACGGCTACACCTTC.

The chain recombines TRBV9 with TRBJ2-4; maybe TRBD2 (6 bases). The CDR3 runs 12 residues. Per the germline V gene, CDR1 is SGDLS and CDR2 is YYNGEE. The ends were cut back, 1 base at V and 9 bases at J, with 8 bases in the middle. CDR3 region: CASSVKEGIQYF. CDR3 coding DNA: TGTGCCAGCAGCGTAAAGGAGGGCATTCAGTACTTC.

The table lists this clonotype with a few counts. The chain recombines TRBV20-1 with TRBJ2-2; no reliable D call. The V gene lost 8 bases and the J gene lost 2 bases, with 9 bases spanning the gap. Germline CDR1 and CDR2: DFQATT and SNEGSKA (reference sequence). This CDR3 region has 12 residues. In nucleotides, the CDR3 is TGCAGTTCGGAAGGAAACACCGGGGAGCTGTTTTTT. It is translated as CSSEGNTGELFF.

For this clonotype: As the CDR3 is not closed by the conserved phenylalanine or tryptophan, this likely results from a read error. The J gene is TRBJ1-4, the V gene TRBV5-1; the match to TRBD1 covers 7 bases. The V gene's germline CDR1 is SGHRS and CDR2 YFSETQ. V lost 4 bases, J lost 7 bases, and 7 bases stayed unmatched. The CDR3 covers 14 residues. The CDR3: CASSPGTVTEKLFL. CDR3 DNA: TGCGCCAGCAGCCCTGGGACAGTGACTGAAAAACTGTTTCTT.

This clonotype was detected a few times. The genes are TRBV4-1 and TRBJ1-6; D remains unclear. The CDR3 is 16 residues long. The ends were cut back, 5 bases at V and 10 bases at J, with 21 bases in the middle. Germline lookup yields CDR1 MGHRA and CDR2 YSYEKL. The chain's CDR3 is CASSLSPEGFGSPLHF. In DNA, the CDR3 is TGCGCCAGCAGCTTGAGCCCCGAGGGCTTCGGATCACCCCTCCACTTT.

This clonotype showed up just a few times. The rearrangement uses TRBV7-8 and TRBJ2-1; D remains unclear. Trimming removed 2 bases at V and 4 bases at J, with 6 bases between. The CDR3 is 13 amino acids. CDR1 and CDR2 from the germline V gene are SGHVS and FQNEAQ. Written as DNA, the CDR3 is TGTGCCAGCAGCTTAAACGTGTACAATGAGCAGTTCTTC. Protein product: CASSLNVYNEQFF.

This clonotype has just a few counts. The chain employs TRBV5-8 and TRBJ2-1; 7 bases agree with TRBD1. The germline gives CDR1 SGHTS, CDR2 YDEGEE. The CDR3 length is 14 residues. The trim removed 0 bases at V and 8 bases at J, leaving 5 bases unmatched. CDR3 residues: CASSLEGAADEQFF. In DNA form, the CDR3 reads TGTGCCAGCAGCTTGGAGGGGGCGGCGGATGAGCAGTTCTTC.

This clonotype was seen only a few times. The rearrangement links TRBV20-1 to TRBJ2-5; no clear D. This CDR3 comprises 12 residues. CDR1 and CDR2 from the germline V gene are DFQATT and SNEGSKA (reference sequence). The germline V and J ends were trimmed by 1 base and 3 bases, with 6 bases remaining between them. The CDR3 coding sequence is TGCAGTGCTAGAGGACATGAAGAGACCCAGTACTTC. Protein product: CSARGHEETQYF.

The CDR3 coding sequence is TGCAGTGCTAGGGCTTGGGGGAGCAATCAGCCCCAGCATTTT. It translates to CSARAWGSNQPQHF. The V call is TRBV20-1, the J call TRBJ1-5; D is possibly TRBD1 (5 bases). Trimming left V 3 bases short and J 1 base short, with 10 bases between. Germline CDR1 reads DFQATT; CDR2 reads SNEGSKA (reference sequence). The CDR3 spans 14 residues.

This clonotype has a handful of counts. The J gene is TRBJ2-7, the V gene TRBV12-3 or TRBV12-4; D not certain. The CDR3 runs to 11 residues. The ends were cut back, 2 bases at V and 5 bases at J, with 4 bases in the middle. CDR3 loop: CASSLLHEQYF. The DNA for the CDR3 is TGTGCCAGCAGTTTACTACACGAGCAGTACTTC.

Only a few counts were recorded for this clonotype. CDR3 nucleotides: TGCAGCGTTGAAGATGTGACGAAGGAACTGTTTTTT. Translating it yields CSVEDVTKELFF. The chain uses TRBV29-1 and TRBJ1-4; D is ambiguous. Trimming shortened V by 0 bases and J by 12 bases, and 11 bases separated the two germline ends. This CDR3 contains 12 residues. CDR1 and CDR2 (germline): SQVTM, ANQGSEA.

The chain couples TRBV12-3 or TRBV12-4 to TRBJ2-7; 7 bases line up with TRBD2. The CDR3 totals 17 residues. The trim removed 2 bases at V and 2 bases at J, leaving 12 bases unmatched. The CDR3 bases are TGTGCCAGCAGTTTAAGGCTGCTAGGACTAGTGGCCTACGAGCAGTACTTC. It specifies CASSLRLLGLVAYEQYF.

The rearrangement links TRBV18 to TRBJ2-1; D possibly corresponds to TRBD1 (6 bases). This CDR3 is 16 amino acids long. Germline assignment: CDR1 KGHSH and CDR2 LQKENI. V was pared by 1 base and J by 0 bases, with 10 bases between. The CDR3 region has the DNA TGTGCCAGCTCACCACAGAGGGGGTACTCCTACAATGAGCAGTTCTTC. The encoded protein is CASSPQRGYSYNEQFF. The whole variable domain, remainder taken from reference TRBV18 and TRBJ2-1, is NAGVMQNPRHLVRRRGQEARLRCSPMKGHSHVYWYRQLPEEGLKFMVYLQKENIIDESGMPKERFSAEFPKEGPSILRIQQVVRGDSAAYFCASSPQRGYSYNEQFFGPGTRLTVL.

The chain employs TRBV5-1 and TRBJ2-5, with D possibly being TRBD2 (5 bases). V was trimmed by 1 base and J by 4 bases, leaving 20 bases between them. CDR3 length: 17 amino acids. Per germline, CDR1 SGHRS and CDR2 YFSETQ. CDR3 in amino acids: CASSLSFGSSSTETQYF. CDR3 bases: TGCGCCAGCAGCTTGAGTTTTGGGTCTAGCAGTACAGAGACCCAGTACTTC. Full variable domain (rest looked up from reference TRBV5-1 and TRBJ2-5): KAGVTQTPRYLIKTRGQQVTLSCSPISGHRSVSWYQQTPGQGLQFLFEYFSETQRNKGNFPGRFSGRQFSNSRSEMNVSTLELGDSALYLCASSLSFGSSSTETQYFGPGTRLLVL.

The chain is built from TRBV20-1 and TRBJ1-5; TRBD1 matches at 9 bases. Germline V gives CDR1 DFQATT, CDR2 SNEGSKA (reference sequence). The CDR3 length is 16 residues. J gave up 3 bases and V 1 base, and 7 bases lay outside the gene matches. In DNA form, the CDR3 reads TGCAGTGCTAGAGTTGCGGGACAGGGAGTCAATCAGCCCCAGCATTTT. Translated: CSARVAGQGVNQPQHF.

The chain is built from TRBV19 and TRBJ2-1, with TRBD2 identical over 12 bases. There are 14 residues in the CDR3. Germline CDR1 and CDR2: LNHDA and SQIVND (reference sequence). With 7 bases clipped from V and 4 bases from J, the junction kept 2 bases outside the gene matches. The CDR3 sequence: CASTTSGGYNEQFF. CDR3 in DNA: TGTGCCAGTACCACTAGCGGGGGGTACAATGAGCAGTTCTTC.

This clonotype was counted a few times. V and J are TRBV27 and TRBJ2-1; tentatively, D is TRBD1 (6 bases). The CDR3 is 15 residues long. Per the germline V gene, CDR1 is MNHEY and CDR2 is SMNVEV (reference sequence). V was trimmed by 7 bases and J by 0 bases, leaving 13 bases between them. In DNA form, the CDR3 reads TGTGCCAGCACCGCAGGGACACACTCCTACAATGAGCAGTTCTTC. Protein: CASTAGTHSYNEQFF.

This clonotype was observed a handful of times. J is TRBJ2-5 and V is TRBV5-6, with a weak D call TRBD1 (6 bases). CDR1 and CDR2 (germline): SGHDT, YYEEEE. Trimming took off 4 bases at V and 5 bases at J, with 15 bases between the two ends. The CDR3 totals 14 residues. The CDR3: CASSHGQPRETQYF. Here the CDR3 DNA reads TGTGCCAGCAGCCACGGACAGCCGAGGGAGACCCAGTACTTC.

This clonotype has at least ten counts. The chain has TRBV18 and TRBJ1-1, with a tentative D call TRBD1 (5 bases). V gave up 7 bases and J gave up 1 base, with 10 bases separating them. Germline V gene data show CDR1 as KGHSH and CDR2 as LQKENI. This CDR3 has 13 amino acids. CDR3 residues: CASCGAWNTEAFF. CDR3 coding DNA: TGTGCCAGCTGCGGGGCCTGGAACACTGAAGCTTTCTTT.

There are a few counts of this clonotype. The chain joins TRBV7-9 to TRBJ1-4, with TRBD1 identical over 9 bases. CDR1 and CDR2 (germline): SEHNR, FQNEAQ (reference sequence). Unmatched junction bases numbered 4, after V lost 4 bases and J lost 4 bases. The CDR3 loop spans 15 amino acids. The chain's CDR3 is CASSSPGQGNEKLFF. The CDR3 DNA is TGTGCCAGCAGCTCGCCGGGACAGGGTAATGAAAAACTGTTTTTT.

Details on this clonotype: A read error may produce the germline difference seen at one junction end. V usage is TRBV2 and J usage is TRBJ2-2, with D perhaps TRBD2 (5 bases). The CDR3 contains 14 residues. Germline loops: CDR1 SNHLY, CDR2 FYNNEI. The CDR3 loop is CASAVNTLTGELIF. For the CDR3, the DNA is TGTGCCAGCGCGGTAAACACACTCACCGGGGAGCTGATTTTT.